The sequence of this T cell receptor beta chain was determined in a study of cytomegalovirus exposure and HLA in healthy donors. About the research overall: Approximately 190 million T cells yielded approximately 100 million unique TCR beta sequences, as an earlier analysis found. Drawn from HLA-typed donors, around 85 million unique TCRs were held in an early data release.

Points from the study as a whole: The investigators catalogued 150 to 200 TCR beta chains as cytomegalovirus-associated.

PCR used 60 Vbeta primers and 13 Jbeta primers. TCRdb's copy holds only in-frame clones and misses some; the assay was immunoSEQ multiplex PCR. The sample comprises 200,000 to 250,000 clones, 83% of which are singletons, and approximately 1.4% rests with the top ten. V was trimmed by 5 bases and J by 0 bases, leaving 11 bases between them. The CDR3 runs 15 residues. Germline values: CDR1 MDHEN, CDR2 SYDVKM. Comment on this clone: Its antigen is not identified.

The sequenced material came from PBMCs. This chain connects TRBV28 to TRBJ1-3, with D uncertain. The receptor's source is a girl under 18 in good health and CMV-seronegative. DNA for the CDR3: TGTGCCAGCAGTACCTCCCGCAGCTCTGGAAACACCATATATTTT. It translates to CASSTSRSSGNTIYF.